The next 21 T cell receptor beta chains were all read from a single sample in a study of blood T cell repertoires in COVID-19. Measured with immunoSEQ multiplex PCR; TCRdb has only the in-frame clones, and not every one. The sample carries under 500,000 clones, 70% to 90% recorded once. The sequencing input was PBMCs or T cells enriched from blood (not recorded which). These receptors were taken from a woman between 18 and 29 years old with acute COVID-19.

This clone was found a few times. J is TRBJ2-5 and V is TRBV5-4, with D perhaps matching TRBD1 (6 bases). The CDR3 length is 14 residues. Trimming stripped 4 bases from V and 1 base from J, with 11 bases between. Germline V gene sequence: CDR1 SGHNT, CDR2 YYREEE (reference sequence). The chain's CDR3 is CASSRTGTQETQYF. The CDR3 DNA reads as TGTGCCAGCAGCCGAACAGGGACCCAAGAGACCCAGTACTTC.

CDR3 coding DNA: TGTGCCATCAGTGAAAGTGGAGACAGGGACCAGGGCTACACCTTC. Its protein product is CAISESGDRDQGYTF. The chain employs TRBV10-3 and TRBJ1-2, with 7 bases lining up with TRBD1. J was trimmed by 8 bases and V by 3 bases; bases with no gene match: 12. CDR3 length: 15 amino acids. CDR1 is ENHRY and CDR2 is SYGVKD in the germline V gene.

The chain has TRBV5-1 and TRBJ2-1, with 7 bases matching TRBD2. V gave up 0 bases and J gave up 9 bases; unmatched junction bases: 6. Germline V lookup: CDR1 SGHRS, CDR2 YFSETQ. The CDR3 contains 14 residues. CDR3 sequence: CASSLEDPGGEQFF. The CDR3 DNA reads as TGCGCCAGCAGCTTGGAGGACCCGGGGGGTGAGCAGTTCTTC.

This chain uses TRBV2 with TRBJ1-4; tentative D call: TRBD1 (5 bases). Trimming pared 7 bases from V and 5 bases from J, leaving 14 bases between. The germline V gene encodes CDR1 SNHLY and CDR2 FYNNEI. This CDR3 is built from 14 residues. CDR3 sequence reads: CASKETEANEKLFF. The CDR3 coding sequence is TGTGCCAGCAAAGAGACAGAGGCGAATGAAAAACTGTTTTTT.

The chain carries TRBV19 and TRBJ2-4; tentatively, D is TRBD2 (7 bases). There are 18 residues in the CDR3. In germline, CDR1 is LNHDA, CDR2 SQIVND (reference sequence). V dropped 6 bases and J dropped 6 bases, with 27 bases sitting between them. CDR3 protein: CASSRRGGGSSKGNIQYF. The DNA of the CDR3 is TGTGCCAGTAGCAGAAGGGGGGGAGGGAGCTCAAAGGGAAACATTCAGTACTTC.

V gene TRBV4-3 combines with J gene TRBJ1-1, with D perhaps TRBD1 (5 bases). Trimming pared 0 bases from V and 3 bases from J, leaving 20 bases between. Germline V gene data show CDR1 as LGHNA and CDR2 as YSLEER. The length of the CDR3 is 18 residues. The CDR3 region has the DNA TGCGCCAGCAGCCAAGAGCGCGGGGGTTACCCTTCGGACACTGAAGCTTTCTTT. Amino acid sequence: CASSQERGGYPSDTEAFF.

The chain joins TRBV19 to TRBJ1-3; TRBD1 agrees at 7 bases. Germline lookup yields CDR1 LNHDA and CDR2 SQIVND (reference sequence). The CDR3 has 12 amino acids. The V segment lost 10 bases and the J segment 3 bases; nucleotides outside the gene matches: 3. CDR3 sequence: CATRDSGNTIYF. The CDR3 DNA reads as TGTGCCACCCGGGACAGTGGAAACACCATATATTTT.

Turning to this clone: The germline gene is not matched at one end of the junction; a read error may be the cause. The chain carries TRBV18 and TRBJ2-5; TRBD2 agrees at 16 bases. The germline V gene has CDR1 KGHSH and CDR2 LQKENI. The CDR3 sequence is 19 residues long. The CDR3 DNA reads TGTGCCAGCTCACCACTCCCTTCGGGGACTAGCGGGAGGGAAGAAACCCAGTACTTC. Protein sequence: CASSPLPSGTSGREETQYF.

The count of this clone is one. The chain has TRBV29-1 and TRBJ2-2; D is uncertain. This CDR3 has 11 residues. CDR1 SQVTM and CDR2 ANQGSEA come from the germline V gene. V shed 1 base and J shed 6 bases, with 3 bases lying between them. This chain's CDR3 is CSVEAAGELFF. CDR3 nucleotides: TGCAGCGTTGAAGCGGCCGGGGAGCTGTTTTTT.

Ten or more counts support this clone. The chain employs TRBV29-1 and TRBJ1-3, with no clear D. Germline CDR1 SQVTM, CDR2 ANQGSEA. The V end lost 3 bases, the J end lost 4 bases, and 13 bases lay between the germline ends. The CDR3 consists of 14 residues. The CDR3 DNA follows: TGCAGCGTTGACCGCACCGGGGAGGGAAACACCATATATTTT. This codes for CSVDRTGEGNTIYF.

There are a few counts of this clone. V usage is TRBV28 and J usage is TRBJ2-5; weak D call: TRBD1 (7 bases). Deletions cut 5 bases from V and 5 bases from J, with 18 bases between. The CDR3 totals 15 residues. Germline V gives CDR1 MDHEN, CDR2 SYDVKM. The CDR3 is CASSLRQGLWETQYF. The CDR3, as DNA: TGTGCCAGCAGTCTACGACAGGGACTTTGGGAGACCCAGTACTTC.

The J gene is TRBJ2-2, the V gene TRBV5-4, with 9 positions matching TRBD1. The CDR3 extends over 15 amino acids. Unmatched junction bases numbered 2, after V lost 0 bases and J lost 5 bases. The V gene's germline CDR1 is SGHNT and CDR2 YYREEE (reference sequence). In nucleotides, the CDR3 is TGTGCCAGCAGCTTGGGGGACAGGGAAACCGGGGAGCTGTTTTTT. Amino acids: CASSLGDRETGELFF.

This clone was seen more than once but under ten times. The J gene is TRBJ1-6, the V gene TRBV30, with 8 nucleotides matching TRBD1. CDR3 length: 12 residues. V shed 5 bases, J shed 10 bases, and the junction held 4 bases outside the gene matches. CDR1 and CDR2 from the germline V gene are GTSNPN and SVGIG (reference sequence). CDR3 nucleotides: TGTGCCTGGGACAGGGGCCAATCACCCCTCCACTTT. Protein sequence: CAWDRGQSPLHF.

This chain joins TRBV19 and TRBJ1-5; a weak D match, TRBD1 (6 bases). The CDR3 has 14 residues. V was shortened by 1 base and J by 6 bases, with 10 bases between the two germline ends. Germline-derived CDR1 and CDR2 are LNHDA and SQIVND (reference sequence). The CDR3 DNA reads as TGTGCCAGTAGTATAGTGGGGGCAGGTCAGCCCCAGCATTTT. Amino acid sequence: CASSIVGAGQPQHF.

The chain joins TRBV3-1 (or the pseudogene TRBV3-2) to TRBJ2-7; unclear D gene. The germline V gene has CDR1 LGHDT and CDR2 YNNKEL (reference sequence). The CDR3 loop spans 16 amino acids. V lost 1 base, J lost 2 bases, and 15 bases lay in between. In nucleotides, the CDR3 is TGTGCCAGCAGCCAAGCTCCTGGGCAGATTACCTACGAGCAGTACTTC. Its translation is CASSQAPGQITYEQYF.

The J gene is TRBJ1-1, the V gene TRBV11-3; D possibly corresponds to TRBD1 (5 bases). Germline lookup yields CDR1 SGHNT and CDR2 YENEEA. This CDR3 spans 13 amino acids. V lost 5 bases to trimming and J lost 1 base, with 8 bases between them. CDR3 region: CASSTTGNTEAFF. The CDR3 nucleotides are TGTGCCAGCAGCACCACAGGGAACACTGAAGCTTTCTTT. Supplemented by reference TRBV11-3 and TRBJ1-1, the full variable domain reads EAGVVQSPRYKIIEKKQPVAFWCNPISGHNTLYWYLQNLGQGPELLIRYENEEAVDDSQLPKDRFSAERLKGVDSTLKIQPAELGDSAVYLCASSTTGNTEAFFGQGTRLTVV.

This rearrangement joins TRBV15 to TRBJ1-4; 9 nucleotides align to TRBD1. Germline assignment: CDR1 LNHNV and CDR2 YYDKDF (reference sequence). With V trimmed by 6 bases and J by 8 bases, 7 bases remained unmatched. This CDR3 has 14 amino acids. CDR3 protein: CATSRTGVGEKLFF. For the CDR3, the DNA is TGTGCCACCAGTCGGACAGGGGTAGGGGAAAAACTGTTTTTT.

CDR3 protein: CASSQEGVASGSQFF. The CDR3 DNA is TGCGCCAGCAGCCAAGAGGGGGTGGCCAGCGGGAGTCAGTTCTTC. This chain joins TRBV4-1 and TRBJ2-1; 8 bases line up with TRBD2. The V gene end was trimmed by 0 bases and the J gene end by 13 bases; junction bases not matched to a gene: 11. CDR3 length: 15 residues. CDR1 is MGHRA, CDR2 YSYEKL, per germline.

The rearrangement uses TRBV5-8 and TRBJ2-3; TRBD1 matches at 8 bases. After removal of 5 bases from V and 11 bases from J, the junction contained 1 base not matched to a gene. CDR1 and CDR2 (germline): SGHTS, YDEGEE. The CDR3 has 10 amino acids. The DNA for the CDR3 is TGTGCCAGCAGTGGGACAGGGCAGTATTTT. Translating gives CASSGTGQYF.

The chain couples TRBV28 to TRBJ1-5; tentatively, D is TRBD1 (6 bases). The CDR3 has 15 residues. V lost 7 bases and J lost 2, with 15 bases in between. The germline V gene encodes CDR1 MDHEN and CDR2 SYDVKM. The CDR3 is CASTKGGCGNQPQHF. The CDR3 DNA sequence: TGTGCCAGCACCAAAGGGGGATGCGGCAATCAGCCCCAGCATTTT.

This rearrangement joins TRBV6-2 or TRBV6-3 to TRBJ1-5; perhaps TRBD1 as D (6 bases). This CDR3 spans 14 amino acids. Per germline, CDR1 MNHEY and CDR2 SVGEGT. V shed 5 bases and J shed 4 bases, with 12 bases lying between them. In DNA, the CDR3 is TGTGCCAGCAGTGGACAGAACTTGAATCAGCCCCAGCATTTT. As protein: CASSGQNLNQPQHF.